The following is a TCR beta chain sequence with its context. Mismatch with germline at one junction end may stem from a read error. This sample is part of a study of blood T cell repertoires in COVID-19. Study information: Acute and convalescent COVID-19 samples came from the United States, Italy and Spain.

The table came from immunoSEQ multiplex PCR; TCRdb's copy has only in-frame clones and leaves some out. The table has approximately 80,000 clones, about 87% seen once; the top ten hold 4% to 5.5%. The receptor's source is a man in his forties with acute or convalescent COVID-19. Sequencing was performed on peripheral blood.

In DNA form, the CDR3 reads TGTGCCAGCAGCTTAGAAGGTAACTATGGCTGCACCTTC. As protein: CASSLEGNYGCTF. The chain employs TRBV7-2 and TRBJ1-2; D ambiguous. The CDR3 runs to 13 residues. Germline V gives CDR1 SGHTA, CDR2 FQGNSA.